A single sample is the source of the 15 T cell receptor beta chains below, sequenced in a study of neurological immune-mediated disorders. One entry per CDR3 protein, called by TCRdb with MiXCR from the 5' RACE reads. The sample carries 93,000 or so distinct CDR3 sequences, about a tenth recorded once. This sample's time point: longitudinal time-point 3. Sequencing was done on a sample of PBMCs. The receptors derive from a female donor with HTLV-1-associated myelopathy (HAM/TSP).

At least ten counts were recorded for this clonotype. One end of the junction is discordant with germline, which a read error may explain. The chain employs TRBV28 and TRBJ1-1, with a weak D call TRBD1 (6 bases). The CDR3 totals 15 residues. Looked up from germline, CDR1 is MDHEN and CDR2 is SYDVKM. The chain's CDR3 is CASSLFDRKNTEAFF. DNA for the CDR3: TGTGCCAGCAGCTTATTCGACAGGAAGAACACTGAAGCTTTCTTT.

Ten or more counts support this clonotype. The genes are TRBV7-9 and TRBJ2-6; no definite D call. CDR1 and CDR2 from the germline V gene are SEHNR and FQNEAQ (reference sequence). Trimming cost V 1 base and J 3 bases, with 4 bases left between them. This CDR3 is 14 amino acids long. The CDR3 reads CASSLVYGANVLTF. CDR3 sequence (DNA): TGTGCCAGCAGCTTAGTATATGGGGCCAACGTCCTGACTTTC.

This clonotype was seen ten or more times. V is TRBV27 and J is TRBJ1-2; no definite D call. Germline loops: CDR1 MNHEY, CDR2 SMNVEV (reference sequence). The CDR3 is made up of 13 amino acids. With 6 bases removed from V and 5 bases from J, the gap between germline ends came to 13 bases. The CDR3 sequence is CASRPDGMYGYTF. CDR3 DNA: TGTGCCAGCAGACCCGACGGGATGTATGGCTACACCTTC.

In this sample, this clonotype turned up many times. The V gene is TRBV5-1, the J gene TRBJ1-2, with 7 nucleotides matching TRBD1. V shed 3 bases, J shed 0 bases, and the junction held 2 bases outside the gene matches. The CDR3 is 14 amino acids. Germline loops: CDR1 SGHRS, CDR2 YFSETQ. CDR3 loop: CASSSTGSNYGYTF. In DNA form, the CDR3 reads TGCGCCAGCAGCTCGACAGGGTCTAACTATGGCTACACCTTC.

This clonotype appeared many times. The V gene is TRBV5-1, the J gene TRBJ2-7; 7 bases line up with TRBD1. CDR3 length: 13 amino acids. V trimming: 2 bases; J trimming: 4 bases; junction bases outside the gene matches: 3. The germline V gene encodes CDR1 SGHRS and CDR2 YFSETQ. In DNA form, the CDR3 reads TGCGCCAGCAGCTTTACAGGGGATTACGAGCAGTACTTC. Protein sequence: CASSFTGDYEQYF.

This clonotype was seen at least ten times. The V call is TRBV20-1, the J call TRBJ2-7; TRBD2 matches at 11 bases. The CDR3 is 19 residues long. CDR1 DFQATT and CDR2 SNEGSKA come from the germline V gene (reference sequence). V was clipped by 6 bases and J by 4 bases; unmatched bases: 23. This chain's CDR3 is CSAEGPGEFSLAGGYEQYF. The CDR3 nucleotides read TGCAGTGCCGAGGGTCCGGGGGAGTTCTCGCTAGCGGGGGGATACGAGCAGTACTTC.

The sample holds many counts of this clonotype. The rearrangement links TRBV5-5 to TRBJ2-7; 8 bases match TRBD1. CDR1 and CDR2 (germline): SGHKS, YYEKEE (reference sequence). The V and J ends lost 4 bases and 7 bases, in that order; junction bases with no gene match: 7. This CDR3 is 13 amino acids long. The CDR3 sequence: CASSASGGGEQYF. Here the CDR3 DNA reads TGTGCCAGCAGCGCCTCAGGGGGCGGTGAGCAGTACTTC. The complete variable domain, with remaining parts taken from reference TRBV5-5 and TRBJ2-7, reads DAGVTQSPTHLIKTRGQQVTLRCSPISGHKSVSWYQQVLGQGPQFIFQYYEKEERGRGNFPDRFSARQFPNYSSELNVNALLLGDSALYLCASSASGGGEQYFGPGTRLTVT.

The table lists this clonotype with many counts. This chain links TRBV28 with TRBJ2-5; no clear D. Germline values: CDR1 MDHEN, CDR2 SYDVKM. The germline V and J ends were trimmed by 4 bases and 5 bases, with 8 bases remaining between them. The CDR3 sequence is 12 residues long. The CDR3 coding sequence is TGTGCCAGCAGTTCGCGGATGGAGACCCAGTACTTC. This sequence encodes CASSSRMETQYF.

This clonotype was detected ten times or more. The chain uses TRBV2 and TRBJ2-6; D may be TRBD1 (5 bases). This CDR3 is 15 amino acids long. The V gene lost 7 bases and the J gene lost 2 bases, with 12 bases spanning the gap. Germline values: CDR1 SNHLY, CDR2 FYNNEI. CDR3 region: CASTLVGAGANVLTF. The CDR3 DNA sequence: TGTGCCAGCACCCTAGTAGGGGCTGGGGCCAACGTCCTGACTTTC. Combining the CDR3 with reference TRBV2 and TRBJ2-6 gives the whole variable domain EPEVTQTPSHQVTQMGQEVILRCVPISNHLYFYWYRQILGQKVEFLVSFYNNEISEKSEIFDDQFSVERPDGSNFTLKIRSTKLEDSAMYFCASTLVGAGANVLTFGAGSRLTVL.

This clonotype was counted many times. The chain links TRBV20-1 to TRBJ2-1, with D tentatively TRBD2 (7 bases). Deletions cut 1 base from V and 4 bases from J, with 11 bases between. CDR3 length equals 14 residues. Germline CDR1 and CDR2: DFQATT and SNEGSKA (reference sequence). CDR3 loop: CSARGRGPYNEQFF. The CDR3 nucleotides are TGCAGTGCTAGAGGGCGGGGGCCTTACAATGAGCAGTTCTTC.

This clonotype was counted many times. The rearrangement joins TRBV15 to TRBJ2-7; possibly TRBD1 for D (5 bases). The V gene lost 0 bases and the J gene lost 0 bases, with 6 bases spanning the gap. The CDR3 consists of 14 residues. Germline V lookup: CDR1 LNHNV, CDR2 YYDKDF (reference sequence). DNA of the CDR3: TGTGCCACCAGCAGAGAACAGGACTCCTACGAGCAGTACTTC. Translated, it gives CATSREQDSYEQYF.

This clonotype was observed many times. This rearrangement joins TRBV2 to TRBJ2-2, with TRBD2 matching 10 bases. V lost 7 bases to trimming and J lost 6 bases; unmatched junction nucleotides: 5. The CDR3 loop spans 14 amino acids. Germline lookup yields CDR1 SNHLY and CDR2 FYNNEI. CDR3 sequence: CASTTAGGPGELFF. The CDR3 region has the DNA TGTGCCAGCACAACAGCGGGGGGGCCCGGGGAGCTGTTTTTT.

This clonotype came up many times. This chain connects TRBV5-6 to TRBJ2-1, with D tentatively TRBD2 (5 bases). The CDR3 runs to 15 residues. The germline V gene has CDR1 SGHDT and CDR2 YYEEEE. With 7 bases removed from V and 5 bases from J, the gap between germline ends came to 19 bases. CDR3 protein: CASRGWEPLHNEQFF. In DNA form, the CDR3 reads TGTGCCAGCCGGGGATGGGAGCCCCTCCACAATGAGCAGTTCTTC.

V is TRBV30 and J is TRBJ1-6; D is possibly TRBD1 (5 bases). The CDR3 is made up of 17 amino acids. Germline V lookup: CDR1 GTSNPN, CDR2 SVGIG (reference sequence). Trimming pared 4 bases from V and 0 bases from J, leaving 16 bases between. The CDR3 DNA sequence: TGTGCCTGGAATCCGGGACGTAAGAGCTCCTATAATTCACCCCTCCACTTT. It translates to CAWNPGRKSSYNSPLHF.

This clonotype was counted many times. The chain uses TRBV7-2 and TRBJ2-1, with TRBD2 as a possible D gene (5 bases). Per the germline V gene, CDR1 is SGHTA and CDR2 is FQGNSA. CDR3 size: 12 residues. Trimming took 1 base from V and 11 from J, leaving 9 bases between them. This CDR3 is CASSLGEGKQFF. In DNA form, the CDR3 reads TGTGCCAGCAGCTTAGGCGAGGGCAAGCAGTTCTTC.